One sample yielded the 31 T cell receptor beta chains listed below, sequenced in a study of patients and donors after allogeneic stem cell transplantation. One entry per CDR3 protein, called by TCRdb with MiXCR from the RT-PCR reads. Found here are roughly 940,000 distinct CDR3 sequences, under 20% of them singletons; the top ten hold approximately 5.9%. The material sequenced was blood, either unsorted or a sorted T cell fraction (not recorded which). These receptors were obtained from a human donor who was either an allogeneic HSCT recipient or a stem cell or donor lymphocyte infusion donor (not recorded which). It is not recorded whose cells these are; they may come from a transplant donor.

This sequence joins TRBV6-5 and TRBJ1-1, with a tentative D call TRBD1 (6 bases). This CDR3 contains 17 residues. Trimming shortened V by 0 bases and J by 1 base, and 15 bases separated the two germline ends. CDR1 and CDR2 from the germline V gene are MNHEY and SVGAGI. The CDR3 is CASSYSILTGRNTEAFF. The CDR3 bases are TGTGCCAGCAGTTACTCGATTTTAACAGGGAGGAACACTGAAGCTTTCTTT.

This clonotype was observed a handful of times. The V and J genes are TRBV12-3 or TRBV12-4 and TRBJ2-3; 7 nucleotides line up with TRBD2. The length of the CDR3 is 12 residues. V trimming: 6 bases; J trimming: 10 bases; junction bases outside the gene matches: 7. The CDR3 spells CASSLRTRAQYF. Here the CDR3 DNA reads TGTGCCAGCAGCCTACGGACTAGAGCGCAGTATTTT.

V is TRBV30 and J is TRBJ2-7; D gene unclear. V gave up 3 bases and J gave up 4 bases, with 10 bases separating them. This CDR3 is 12 amino acids long. From germline, CDR1 is GTSNPN and CDR2 SVGIG (reference sequence). Here the CDR3 DNA reads TGTGCCTGGAGAACCCTTGGGTACGAGCAGTACTTC. The encoded protein is CAWRTLGYEQYF. The whole variable domain, remainder taken from reference TRBV30 and TRBJ2-7, is SQTIHQWPATLVQPVGSPLSLECTVEGTSNPNLYWYRQAAGRGLQLLFYSVGIGQISSEVPQNLSASRPQDRQFILSSKKLLLSDSGFYLCAWRTLGYEQYFGPGTRLTVT.

A few counts support this clonotype. The rearrangement uses TRBV3-1 and TRBJ2-7; D is possibly TRBD2 (5 bases). Germline CDR1 reads LGHDT; CDR2 reads YNNKEL (reference sequence). The CDR3 has 15 amino acids. Deletions cut 2 bases from V and 5 bases from J, with 16 bases between. CDR3 coding DNA: TGTGCCAGCAGCCAAAGGTTCGGGAACTACCACGAGCAGTACTTC. Translated: CASSQRFGNYHEQYF.

This clonotype showed up just a few times. This chain joins TRBV6-1 and TRBJ1-1, with D possibly being TRBD1 (6 bases). CDR1 and CDR2 from the germline V gene are MNHNS and SASEGT. The CDR3 spans 14 residues. V lost 7 bases to trimming and J lost 5 bases, with 17 bases between them. CDR3 nucleotide sequence: TGTGCCAGCAATTTGGGGGGGCGTGGGACTGAAGCTTTCTTT. Its protein product is CASNLGGRGTEAFF.

Many counts were recorded for this clonotype. The chain couples TRBV12-3 or TRBV12-4 to TRBJ1-1, with D unclear. With 2 bases removed from V and 4 bases from J, the gap between germline ends came to 11 bases. CDR3 length: 14 amino acids. The CDR3, as DNA: TGTGCCAGCAGTTTATCTAAAGCAGGCACTGAAGCTTTCTTT. As protein: CASSLSKAGTEAFF.

In this sample, this clonotype turned up a few times. The rearrangement joins TRBV2 to TRBJ1-5, with 8 nucleotides matching TRBD1. V lost 4 bases, J lost 7 bases, and 3 bases stayed unmatched. Germline loops: CDR1 SNHLY, CDR2 FYNNEI. This CDR3 region has 13 residues. CDR3: CASSGQGSQPQHF. In DNA, the CDR3 is TGTGCCAGCAGTGGACAGGGGAGCCAGCCCCAGCATTTT.

This clonotype came up a few times. The CDR3 sequence: CSARDSGGRGYEQYF. CDR3 DNA: TGCAGTGCTAGAGATTCCGGCGGGAGGGGCTACGAGCAGTACTTC. The chain carries TRBV20-1 and TRBJ2-7, with TRBD2 matching 9 bases. Looked up from germline, CDR1 is DFQATT and CDR2 is SNEGSKA (reference sequence). V lost 0 bases and J lost 3; bases outside the gene matches: 6. CDR3 length: 15 amino acids.

This chain uses TRBV5-6 with TRBJ2-1; D ambiguous. Trimming removed 4 bases from V and 10 bases from J, with 9 bases in between. The V gene's germline CDR1 is SGHDT and CDR2 YYEEEE. This CDR3 spans 11 amino acids. CDR3 sequence reads: CASSIGPEQFF. As DNA, the CDR3 is TGTGCCAGCAGCATTGGACCAGAGCAGTTCTTC.

This clonotype came up a few times. The chain has TRBV29-1 and TRBJ2-1; 7 bases agree with TRBD2. This CDR3 comprises 16 residues. Per the germline V gene, CDR1 is SQVTM and CDR2 is ANQGSEA. J was trimmed by 7 bases and V by 6 bases; bases with no gene match: 18. The CDR3 nucleotides read TGCAGCGTGGAAAGAATCGGGACTCCGGGGGGTAATGAGCAGTTCTTC. Protein sequence: CSVERIGTPGGNEQFF.

The CDR3 DNA sequence: TGTGCCAGCAGTCTCACGTTGGTAGAGACCCAGTACTTC. Amino acid sequence: CASSLTLVETQYF. The gene calls are TRBV12-3 or TRBV12-4 and TRBJ2-5; D uncertain. This CDR3 has 13 residues. V shed 5 bases and J shed 4 bases, with 11 bases lying between them.

The rearrangement links TRBV27 to TRBJ1-6, with TRBD1 matching over 7 bases. The CDR3 is 15 amino acids. CDR1 is MNHEY and CDR2 is SMNVEV in the germline V gene (reference sequence). V shed 7 bases, J shed 9 bases, and the junction held 12 bases outside the gene matches. CDR3 protein: CASNSRTGEFSPLHF. For the CDR3, the DNA is TGTGCCAGCAATTCGCGGACAGGAGAATTTTCACCCCTCCACTTT.

This chain links TRBV20-1 with TRBJ2-3; 9 bases agree with TRBD2. Germline trimming cut 4 bases from V and 4 bases from J; bases unmatched to any gene: 12. The CDR3 sequence is 16 residues long. From germline, CDR1 is DFQATT and CDR2 SNEGSKA (reference sequence). CDR3 nucleotide sequence: TGCAGTGCTACCGCCGGTGGGCGCGGGGGGGCAGATACGCAGTATTTT. Encoded protein: CSATAGGRGGADTQYF.

This rearrangement joins TRBV5-8 to TRBJ2-7; D is possibly TRBD1 or TRBD2 (5 bases each). Germline CDR1 and CDR2: SGHTS and YDEGEE. Between the trimmed V and J ends, which lost 2 bases and 3 bases, there was a span of 9 bases. The CDR3 is 13 residues long. The CDR3 DNA sequence: TGTGCCAGCAGCTTCGGGACCTACTACGAGCAGTACTTC. This sequence encodes CASSFGTYYEQYF.

This rearrangement joins TRBV11-2 to TRBJ2-5; D gene uncertain. The CDR3 runs to 15 residues. The V end was cut by 2 bases, the J end by 4 bases, with 14 bases between. CDR1 and CDR2 (germline): SGHAT, FQNNGV. The CDR3 is CASSLSLGRVETQYF. CDR3 in DNA: TGTGCCAGCAGCTTATCTTTGGGCAGAGTAGAGACCCAGTACTTC.

This clonotype was found a few times. V usage is TRBV13 and J usage is TRBJ2-1; D not certain. The germline V gene encodes CDR1 PRHDT and CDR2 FYEKMQ (reference sequence). Trimming took 3 bases from V and 7 from J, leaving 13 bases between them. The CDR3 runs 14 residues. CDR3 sequence reads: CASSFPANRNEQFF. CDR3 sequence (DNA): TGTGCCAGCAGCTTCCCGGCGAATCGGAATGAGCAGTTCTTC.

The rearrangement joins TRBV6-1 to TRBJ2-1, with D possibly being TRBD1 (6 bases). CDR3 length: 14 residues. Deletions cut 4 bases from V and 7 bases from J, with 14 bases between. Germline assignment: CDR1 MNHNS and CDR2 SASEGT. Here the CDR3 reads CASSAPGQRNEQFF. CDR3 DNA sequence: TGTGCCAGCAGTGCCCCGGGACAACGGAATGAGCAGTTCTTC.

This clonotype turned up a few times. Here the CDR3 reads CASGPKGDRGHEQYF. Written as DNA, the CDR3 is TGTGCTAGTGGTCCTAAGGGTGACAGGGGCCACGAGCAGTACTTC. The rearrangement links TRBV12-5 to TRBJ2-7; TRBD1 aligns across 8 bases. CDR3 length equals 15 residues. Per germline, CDR1 LGHNT and CDR2 FRNRAP. The V gene end was trimmed by 5 bases and the J gene end by 5 bases; junction bases not matched to a gene: 11.

This clonotype has more than one count but fewer than ten. The V call is TRBV12-3 or TRBV12-4, the J call TRBJ1-2; D not resolved. V lost 8 bases, J lost 4 bases, and 8 bases lay in between. This CDR3 has 11 residues. Here the CDR3 DNA reads TGTGCCAGCCTTCACGGCTATGGCTACACCTTC. Protein sequence: CASLHGYGYTF.

V and J are TRBV7-2 and TRBJ1-1; unclear D gene. The V gene lost 5 bases and the J gene lost 1 base, with 14 bases spanning the gap. The length of the CDR3 is 15 residues. The germline V gene has CDR1 SGHTA and CDR2 FQGNSA. For the CDR3, the DNA is TGTGCCAGCAGCCATAAAGGGTTAGGGAACACTGAAGCTTTCTTT. Translated: CASSHKGLGNTEAFF. The complete variable domain, with remaining parts taken from reference TRBV7-2 and TRBJ1-1, reads GAGVSQSPSNKVTEKGKDVELRCDPISGHTALYWYRQSLGQGLEFLIYFQGNSAPDKSGLPSDRFSAERTGGSVSTLTIQRTQQEDSAVYLCASSHKGLGNTEAFFGQGTRLTVV.

The rearrangement uses TRBV10-3 and TRBJ1-2; 9 nucleotides line up with TRBD1. Germline CDR1 and CDR2: ENHRY and SYGVKD. V lost 0 bases to trimming and J lost 7 bases; unmatched junction nucleotides: 6. The length of the CDR3 is 15 residues. CDR3 residues: CAISESGQGSSGYTF. DNA for the CDR3: TGTGCCATCAGTGAGTCGGGACAGGGATCGAGTGGCTACACCTTC.

This clonotype came up a few times. V is TRBV29-1 and J is TRBJ2-3, with a tentative D call TRBD2 (6 bases). Trimming took 4 bases from V and 6 from J, leaving 11 bases between them. The germline V gene has CDR1 SQVTM and CDR2 ANQGSEA. The CDR3 sequence is 12 residues long. The CDR3 DNA reads as TGCAGCGTTGTGGGTAGCGGCGATACGCAGTATTTT. The encoded protein is CSVVGSGDTQYF.

The V call is TRBV6-5, the J call TRBJ1-2; D gene unclear. Germline CDR1 MNHEY, CDR2 SVGAGI. V was shortened by 3 bases and J by 2 bases, with 13 bases between the two germline ends. This CDR3 spans 15 amino acids. The CDR3 region has the DNA TGTGCCAGCAGTTATTCTCAGCCGGGGAACTATGGCTACACCTTC. This sequence encodes CASSYSQPGNYGYTF.

The V and J genes are TRBV29-1 and TRBJ1-1; 7 positions agree with TRBD1. This CDR3 has 14 amino acids. The germline V gene has CDR1 SQVTM and CDR2 ANQGSEA. The V and J ends lost 3 bases and 1 base, in that order; junction bases with no gene match: 5. CDR3 amino acids: CSVEEGAGNTEAFF. DNA for the CDR3: TGCAGCGTTGAGGAGGGGGCGGGGAACACTGAAGCTTTCTTT.

This clonotype was recorded a few times. This chain links TRBV7-9 with TRBJ2-1; 11 bases fit TRBD2. This CDR3 spans 17 amino acids. Losses at the gene ends were 5 bases for V and 7 bases for J; bases not matched to a gene: 13. Germline V gives CDR1 SEHNR, CDR2 FQNEAQ (reference sequence). CDR3 in DNA: TGTGCCAGCAGCCCGACAAGTCTAGCGGGGGGAGATAATGAGCAGTTCTTC. It is translated as CASSPTSLAGGDNEQFF.

The sample holds a few counts of this clonotype. V and J are TRBV6-5 and TRBJ2-2, with 8 positions matching TRBD1. V shed 2 bases and J 6 bases; nucleotides not matched to a gene: 5. The germline V gene encodes CDR1 MNHEY and CDR2 SVGAGI. This CDR3 region has 15 residues. The CDR3 nucleotides read TGTGCCAGCAGTTACAGGACAGGGAGGTCCGGGGAGCTGTTTTTT. Its translation is CASSYRTGRSGELFF.

This chain links TRBV20-1 with TRBJ2-1; D is unclear. The CDR3 sequence is 14 residues long. Deletions cut 1 base from V and 3 bases from J, with 10 bases between. Germline CDR1 DFQATT, CDR2 SNEGSKA (reference sequence). CDR3 DNA: TGCAGTGCTAGAGCCCTAGATGGCTACAATGAGCAGTTCTTC. This translates into CSARALDGYNEQFF.

The CDR3 reads CASSQDQFLRQPNEQFF. CDR3 nucleotides: TGCGCCAGCAGCCAAGATCAATTCCTTCGACAGCCCAATGAGCAGTTCTTC. V usage is TRBV4-1 and J usage is TRBJ2-1; D might be TRBD1 (5 bases). Germline V CDR1 and CDR2: MGHRA, YSYEKL. The CDR3 has 17 residues. Trimming shortened V by 0 bases and J by 6 bases, and 18 bases separated the two germline ends.

This clonotype came up many times. The chain combines TRBV9 with TRBJ2-5; TRBD1 matches at 7 bases. The germline CDR1 and CDR2 sequences are SGDLS and YYNGEE. Germline trimming cut 0 bases from V and 1 base from J; bases unmatched to any gene: 3. The CDR3 extends over 15 amino acids. The CDR3 nucleotides read TGTGCCAGCAGCGTAGGTAACAGGGGCCAAGAGACCCAGTACTTC. Its protein is CASSVGNRGQETQYF.

This clonotype was counted only a few times. Relative to the germline gene, one junction end is altered; a read error may explain this. The chain combines TRBV5-1 with TRBJ2-1; 15 bases are shared with TRBD2. CDR3 size: 15 residues. Germline assignment: CDR1 SGHRS and CDR2 YFSETQ. The CDR3 loop reads CASRVGLAGGSPLLF. The CDR3 DNA sequence: TGCGCCAGCAGAGTTGGACTAGCGGGAGGGTCCCCGCTTCTCTTC.

This clonotype was seen repeatedly, ten times or more. The rearrangement links TRBV11-2 to TRBJ2-2; 10 nucleotides align to TRBD2. The V segment lost 1 base and the J segment 6 bases; nucleotides outside the gene matches: 8. Germline CDR1 reads SGHAT; CDR2 reads FQNNGV. CDR3 length: 17 amino acids. The CDR3 here is CASSLGVLAGEAGELFF. The CDR3 DNA sequence: TGTGCCAGCAGCTTAGGGGTTCTAGCGGGAGAGGCCGGGGAGCTGTTTTTT.